This TCR beta chain came from a study of T cell responses to AZD1222 COVID-19 vaccine. Deletions cut 7 bases from V and 0 bases from J, with 9 bases between. CDR3 length: 13 residues. Germline assignment: CDR1 SNHLY and CDR2 FYNNEI. Profiling relied on immunoSEQ multiplex PCR, and the TCRdb table lists in-frame clones only, not all of them. The sample has some 100,000 clones; 87% are singletons. This clone was detected only once. Sequenced here: peripheral blood, sampled 28 days after the second AZD1222 dose. V and J are TRBV2 and TRBJ1-1; the D is unclear. The sequence was obtained from an adult who received the AZD1222 COVID-19 vaccine. The DNA of the CDR3 is TGTGCCAGCAACGTGGTTATGAACACTGAAGCTTTCTTT. Amino acid sequence: CASNVVMNTEAFF.